These 19 T cell receptor beta chains came from one sample sequenced in a study of cytomegalovirus exposure and HLA in healthy donors. Researchers ran the PCR with 60 Vbeta and 13 Jbeta primers. The method was immunoSEQ multiplex PCR; TCRdb's version includes in-frame clones alone and lacks a portion of them. The sample consists of under 150,000 clones, around 82% of them appearing once. The sample consisted of PBMCs. These receptors came from a male donor in good health and CMV-seropositive.

The chain has TRBV14 and TRBJ2-3; TRBD2 aligns across 9 bases. V was clipped by 0 bases and J by 2 bases; unmatched bases: 6. This CDR3 comprises 17 residues. Germline CDR1 is SGHDN and CDR2 is FVKESK. The CDR3 DNA is TGTGCCAGCAGCCAAGATGGGACTAGCTTTTTCACAGATACGCAGTATTTT. Encoded protein: CASSQDGTSFFTDTQYF.

The chain joins TRBV6-5 to TRBJ2-1, with 12 nucleotides matching TRBD2. The CDR3 contains 16 residues. Trimming removed 4 bases from V and 3 bases from J; junction bases left unmatched: 4. Germline CDR1 is MNHEY and CDR2 is SVGAGI. CDR3 protein: CASSSPGLAGYNEQFF. CDR3 DNA sequence: TGTGCCAGCAGTTCGCCGGGACTAGCGGGCTACAATGAGCAGTTCTTC.

The CDR3 loop reads CASSTPQSTTGDGYTF. CDR3 nucleotides: TGTGCCAGCAGCACACCCCAGTCGACGACAGGGGACGGCTACACCTTC. The chain is built from TRBV7-2 and TRBJ1-2, with 8 bases fitting TRBD1. The germline CDR1 and CDR2 sequences are SGHTA and FQGNSA. The CDR3 has 16 residues. The V and J ends lost 5 bases and 8 bases, in that order; junction bases with no gene match: 16.

In regard to this clone: One end of the junction fails to match germline, which may point to a read error. This sequence joins TRBV29-1 and TRBJ2-4; D unclear. From germline, CDR1 is SQVTM and CDR2 ANQGSEA. The CDR3 totals 13 residues. The CDR3: CSAQDGTKNSQYF. In DNA, the CDR3 is TGCAGCGCCCAAGACGGCACCAAAAACAGTCAGTACTTC.

V and J are TRBV6-1 and TRBJ2-1, with D possibly TRBD2 on 6 matching bases. The germline gives CDR1 MNHNS, CDR2 SASEGT. Trimming took off 8 bases at V and 4 bases at J, with 18 bases between the two ends. The CDR3 contains 15 residues. CDR3 DNA: TGTGCCAGCGCCCCTACGCCGGGGGTTTACAATGAGCAGTTCTTC. Translated, it gives CASAPTPGVYNEQFF.

This CDR3 is CASSQGSGSQNEQFF. The CDR3 nucleotides read TGTGCCAGCAGCCAAGGTAGCGGGAGTCAAAATGAGCAGTTCTTC. J is TRBJ2-1 and V is TRBV4-2; 9 nucleotides agree with TRBD2. Looked up from germline, CDR1 is LGHNA and CDR2 is YNFKEQ. V lost 1 base, J lost 7 bases, and 5 bases stayed unmatched. CDR3 length equals 15 residues.

This clone was found a few times. The V and J genes are TRBV13 and TRBJ2-5; D remains unclear. Trimming took off 5 bases at V and 3 bases at J, with 4 bases between the two ends. The CDR3 has 11 amino acids. Germline V lookup: CDR1 PRHDT, CDR2 FYEKMQ (reference sequence). The CDR3 reads CASSPEETQYF. The CDR3 DNA sequence: TGTGCCAGCAGCCCAGAAGAGACCCAGTACTTC.

The chain employs TRBV18 and TRBJ2-7; maybe TRBD2 (6 bases). The CDR3 loop spans 13 amino acids. CDR1 and CDR2 (germline): KGHSH, LQKENI. Trimming took off 6 bases at V and 1 base at J, with 10 bases between the two ends. The CDR3 loop reads CASSVRGSYEQYF. The CDR3 DNA sequence: TGTGCCAGCTCCGTGCGGGGTTCCTACGAGCAGTACTTC.

The chain employs TRBV30 and TRBJ2-5, with D possibly TRBD2 on 7 matching bases. The end of the DNA fits TRBJ2-7 better, so the J call may be wrong. The CDR3 length is 14 residues. The germline CDR1 and CDR2 sequences are GTSNPN and SVGIG (reference sequence). The CDR3 DNA reads as TGTGCCTGGACGAGGGGGGGTGGCGTTTACGAGCAGTACTTC. Translation: CAWTRGGGVYEQYF.

This chain uses TRBV28 with TRBJ1-5; D is undetermined. The V end lost 3 bases, the J end lost 5 bases, and 5 bases lay between the germline ends. The germline V gene has CDR1 MDHEN and CDR2 SYDVKM. This CDR3 has 12 residues. CDR3 nucleotides: TGTGCCAGCAGTTTGCCGGATCAGCCCCAGCATTTT. Its translation is CASSLPDQPQHF.

This sequence joins TRBV19 and TRBJ1-5; D not certain. The CDR3 contains 14 residues. Germline loops: CDR1 LNHDA, CDR2 SQIVND (reference sequence). With 5 bases removed from V and 4 bases from J, the gap between germline ends came to 12 bases. CDR3 bases: TGTGCCAGTAGTTACCCCGGGGTGAATCAGCCCCAGCATTTT. Its translation: CASSYPGVNQPQHF.

The chain employs TRBV5-6 and TRBJ2-5; 7 positions agree with TRBD2. The trim removed 2 bases at V and 4 bases at J, leaving 11 bases unmatched. CDR3 length: 16 residues. CDR1 and CDR2 (germline): SGHDT, YYEEEE. The CDR3 bases are TGTGCCAGCAGCTTCCCCTCCCGAGCGGGAATAGAGACCCAGTACTTC. Amino acids: CASSFPSRAGIETQYF.

This clone was recorded only once. The V call is TRBV27, the J call TRBJ1-4; 8 bases fit TRBD1. The germline V gene encodes CDR1 MNHEY and CDR2 SMNVEV (reference sequence). V lost 2 bases to trimming and J lost 10 bases; unmatched junction nucleotides: 6. CDR3 length: 14 residues. CDR3 amino acids: CASSLQGARGKLFF. Written as DNA, the CDR3 is TGTGCCAGCAGTTTACAGGGGGCTAGGGGAAAACTGTTTTTT.

The CDR3 region has the DNA TGTGCCCTGCTCTTACAGGGCGAAGCTTTCTTT. Residues: CALLLQGEAFF. V usage is TRBV7-9 and J usage is TRBJ1-1; maybe TRBD1 (6 bases). Trimming removed 11 bases from V and 8 bases from J, with 15 bases in between. Germline loops: CDR1 SEHNR, CDR2 FQNEAQ (reference sequence). CDR3 length: 11 amino acids.

J is TRBJ1-2 and V is TRBV10-3; D uncertain. V was shortened by 0 bases and J by 3 bases, with 5 bases between the two germline ends. The CDR3 consists of 13 residues. Germline V gene data show CDR1 as ENHRY and CDR2 as SYGVKD. CDR3: CAISESSDYGYTF. The CDR3 nucleotides are TGTGCCATCAGTGAGTCGTCGGACTATGGCTACACCTTC.

V and J are TRBV10-3 and TRBJ1-1, with a weak D call TRBD1 (6 bases). CDR1 is ENHRY, CDR2 SYGVKD, per germline. This CDR3 comprises 15 residues. Trimming pared 5 bases from V and 0 bases from J, leaving 13 bases between. CDR3 nucleotide sequence: TGTGCCATCAGTTTCCGCGAGGGGGTGAACACTGAAGCTTTCTTT. This encodes CAISFREGVNTEAFF.

V and J are TRBV27 and TRBJ2-1, with 12 bases fitting TRBD2. The CDR3 runs to 18 residues. Germline CDR1 reads MNHEY; CDR2 reads SMNVEV (reference sequence). J was trimmed by 0 bases and V by 8 bases; bases with no gene match: 11. Here the CDR3 reads CASGEGLAGGPSYNEQFF. Here the CDR3 DNA reads TGTGCCAGCGGGGAGGGACTAGCGGGTGGGCCCTCCTACAATGAGCAGTTCTTC.

The CDR3 is CASSKIEETQYF. The CDR3 nucleotides are TGTGCCAGCAGCAAGATAGAAGAGACCCAGTACTTC. The J gene is TRBJ2-5, the V gene TRBV5-5; no definite D call. This CDR3 has 12 amino acids. The germline V gene encodes CDR1 SGHKS and CDR2 YYEKEE (reference sequence). Trimming left V 4 bases short and J 3 bases short, with 7 bases between.

The chain carries TRBV14 and TRBJ2-7; 10 bases align to TRBD1. The CDR3 is 18 amino acids. The ends lost 4 bases at V and 3 bases at J; junction bases unmatched: 15. The V gene's germline CDR1 is SGHDN and CDR2 FVKESK. CDR3: CASSPRTGGIRSLYEQYF. The CDR3 nucleotides are TGTGCCAGCAGCCCCCGGACAGGGGGTATCAGGTCGCTCTACGAGCAGTACTTC. The whole variable domain, remainder taken from reference TRBV14 and TRBJ2-7, is EAGVTQFPSHSVIEKGQTVTLRCDPISGHDNLYWYRRVMGKEIKFLLHFVKESKQDESGMPNNRFLAERTGGTYSTLKVQPAELEDSGVYFCASSPRTGGIRSLYEQYFGPGTRLTVT.